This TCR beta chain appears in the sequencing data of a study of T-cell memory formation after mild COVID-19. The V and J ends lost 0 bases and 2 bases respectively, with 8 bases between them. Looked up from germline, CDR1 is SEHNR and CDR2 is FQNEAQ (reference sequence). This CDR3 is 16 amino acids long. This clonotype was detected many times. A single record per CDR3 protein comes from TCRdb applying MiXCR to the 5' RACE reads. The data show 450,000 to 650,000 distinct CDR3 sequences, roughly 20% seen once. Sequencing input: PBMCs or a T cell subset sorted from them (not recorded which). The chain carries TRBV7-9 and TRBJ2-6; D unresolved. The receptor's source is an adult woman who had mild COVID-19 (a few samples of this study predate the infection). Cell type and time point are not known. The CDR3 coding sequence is TGTGCCAGCAGCTTAGCGCCCTCTCCTGGGGCCAACGTCCTGACTTTC. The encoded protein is CASSLAPSPGANVLTF.